A single sample gave rise to the 15 T cell receptor beta chains below, sequenced in a study of T cell responses to AZD1222 COVID-19 vaccine. The protocol was immunoSEQ multiplex PCR, while the TCRdb copy is restricted to in-frame clones and leaves out a portion. The table shows 90,000 to 150,000 clones, with roughly 87% occurring only once. The sequencing used peripheral blood, collected on day 0 of AZD1222 vaccination. Receptors originate from an adult in good health.

The chain is built from TRBV20-1 and TRBJ2-1, with D possibly TRBD2 on 5 matching bases. V lost 1 base, J lost 9 bases, and 7 bases lay in between. The CDR3 has 11 residues. From germline, CDR1 is DFQATT and CDR2 SNEGSKA (reference sequence). The CDR3 region is CSARGAGEQFF. DNA for the CDR3: TGCAGTGCTAGAGGGGCGGGTGAGCAGTTCTTC.

The CDR3 bases are TGTGCCAGCAGTGAGGGGGCGCACACTGAAGCTTTCTTT. Protein sequence: CASSEGAHTEAFF. The V gene is TRBV6-4, the J gene TRBJ1-1, with TRBD1 as a possible D gene (6 bases). Germline V lookup: CDR1 MRHNA, CDR2 SNTAGT. The CDR3 is 13 amino acids. V shed 3 bases and J shed 3 bases, with 8 bases lying between them.

This CDR3 is CASSFFFLDEQFF. The CDR3 DNA sequence: TGTGCCAGCAGCTTTTTTTTTCTGGATGAGCAGTTCTTC. J is TRBJ2-1 and V is TRBV5-6; D gene ambiguous. Germline CDR1 and CDR2: SGHDT and YYEEEE. This CDR3 spans 13 amino acids. Trimming removed 2 bases from V and 8 bases from J, with 11 bases in between.

This chain links TRBV6-2 or TRBV6-3 with TRBJ1-1; D is perhaps TRBD1 (5 bases). Trimming removed 4 bases from V and 4 bases from J, with 16 bases in between. The CDR3 is 15 residues long. Germline V gene lookup returns CDR1 MNHEY and CDR2 SVGEGT. Here the CDR3 reads CASSLRDRRTTEAFF. The CDR3 DNA is TGTGCCAGCAGTTTACGGGACCGGCGGACCACTGAAGCTTTCTTT.

The CDR3 DNA sequence: TGTGCCAGTATAACGACAGGGGGCGCATCGGGCTACACCTTC. This sequence encodes CASITTGGASGYTF. The chain joins TRBV19 to TRBJ1-2, with 10 bases lining up with TRBD1. J gave up 8 bases and V 7 bases, and 10 bases lay outside the gene matches. Per the germline V gene, CDR1 is LNHDA and CDR2 is SQIVND (reference sequence). There are 14 residues in the CDR3. The entire variable domain, with the rest obtained from reference TRBV19 and TRBJ1-2, is as follows: DGGITQSPKYLFRKEGQNVTLSCEQNLNHDAMYWYRQDPGQGLRLIYYSQIVNDFQKGDIAEGYSVSREKKESFPLTVTSAQKNPTAFYLCASITTGGASGYTFGSGTRLTVV.

This chain uses TRBV12-3 or TRBV12-4 with TRBJ1-2; D not resolved. This CDR3 contains 12 residues. V dropped 5 bases and J dropped 6 bases, with 10 bases sitting between them. For the CDR3, the DNA is TGTGCCAGCAGTCCCGGGGTGAATGGCTACACCTTC. As protein: CASSPGVNGYTF.

This sequence joins TRBV5-6 and TRBJ2-1; D may be TRBD1 (5 bases). Germline CDR1 and CDR2: SGHDT and YYEEEE. The CDR3 runs to 13 residues. V lost 2 bases to trimming and J lost 8 bases, with 11 bases between them. The CDR3 DNA reads as TGTGCCAGCAGCTTTGGGGCTTACGATGAGCAGTTCTTC. Residues: CASSFGAYDEQFF.

J is TRBJ1-2 and V is TRBV4-1; 10 nucleotides agree with TRBD1. V shed 2 bases, J shed 4 bases, and the junction held 4 bases outside the gene matches. Per germline, CDR1 MGHRA and CDR2 YSYEKL. The CDR3 is 15 residues long. The chain's CDR3 is CASSQTRQGAYGYTF. The CDR3 nucleotides read TGCGCCAGCAGCCAAACCAGACAGGGGGCCTATGGCTACACCTTC.

The chain has TRBV29-1 and TRBJ1-2, with 8 bases identical to TRBD1. The CDR3 has 15 residues. Per the germline V gene, CDR1 is SQVTM and CDR2 is ANQGSEA. J was trimmed by 0 bases and V by 8 bases; bases with no gene match: 11. CDR3 coding DNA: TGCAGCACCCCCGGGGGGACAGGTACTAACTATGGCTACACCTTC. The encoded protein is CSTPGGTGTNYGYTF.

CDR3 amino acids: CASSSSGANTEAFF. Written as DNA, the CDR3 is TGTGCCAGCTCATCCTCCGGAGCGAACACTGAAGCTTTCTTT. The chain has TRBV18 and TRBJ1-1; D unclear. Trimming stripped 5 bases from V and 1 base from J, with 11 bases between. Germline CDR1 and CDR2: KGHSH and LQKENI. This CDR3 has 14 residues.

The rearrangement links TRBV5-6 to TRBJ2-7, with D tentatively TRBD1 (5 bases). This CDR3 contains 15 residues. Germline V gene sequence: CDR1 SGHDT, CDR2 YYEEEE. V lost 1 base, J lost 5 bases, and 16 bases lay in between. The CDR3 spells CASSLYQGYQHEQYF. CDR3 sequence (DNA): TGTGCCAGCAGCTTGTATCAGGGATATCAGCACGAGCAGTACTTC.

The CDR3 here is CASSEALRGPQHF. The CDR3 nucleotides read TGTGCCAGCAGTGAAGCGCTTCGAGGGCCCCAGCATTTT. This sequence joins TRBV6-1 and TRBJ1-5; no clear D. Trimming cost V 0 bases and J 9 bases, with 9 bases left between them. The germline gives CDR1 MNHNS, CDR2 SASEGT. The CDR3 covers 13 residues.

The chain couples TRBV4-3 to TRBJ1-2; D gene unclear. This CDR3 is built from 16 residues. Trimming stripped 0 bases from V and 4 bases from J, with 15 bases between. Germline V gene data show CDR1 as LGHNA and CDR2 as YSLEER. The CDR3 coding sequence is TGCGCCAGCAGCCAAGATCGGGCAAATCCCGGCTATGGCTACACCTTC. Protein sequence: CASSQDRANPGYGYTF.

The chain is built from TRBV5-1 and TRBJ2-3; D uncertain. CDR1 and CDR2 from the germline V gene are SGHRS and YFSETQ. The CDR3 is 14 residues long. Deletions cut 6 bases from V and 2 bases from J, with 13 bases between. CDR3 sequence: CASNWVEFTDTQYF. CDR3 bases: TGCGCCAGCAATTGGGTAGAATTCACAGATACGCAGTATTTT.

The chain is built from TRBV6-4 and TRBJ1-2; D is perhaps TRBD1 (5 bases). This CDR3 is 14 amino acids long. The V and J ends lost 2 bases and 0 bases respectively, with 7 bases between them. Germline V gene sequence: CDR1 MRHNA, CDR2 SNTAGT. CDR3 residues: CASSDGGANYGYTF. The CDR3 nucleotides read TGTGCCAGCAGTGACGGGGGAGCTAACTATGGCTACACCTTC.